The entry below gives a single T cell receptor (beta chain) sequence along with its context. This entry is derived from a study of blood T cell repertoires in COVID-19. TCRdb keeps only in-frame clones here, not all; method: immunoSEQ multiplex PCR. The data contain about 260,000 clones, 88% of them singletons. The V end lost 5 bases, the J end lost 3 bases, and 14 bases lay between the germline ends. The germline CDR1 and CDR2 sequences are MNHEY and SVGAGI. The CDR3 runs 14 residues. The J gene is TRBJ2-7, the V gene TRBV6-5; possibly TRBD1 for D (6 bases). Sequenced: peripheral blood. The receptor was derived from a woman in her twenties or thirties with COVID-19, enrolled during active disease. CDR3 region: CASSPTGMIYEQYF. The CDR3 DNA reads as TGTGCCAGCAGTCCAACAGGGATGATCTACGAGCAGTACTTC.